In this sample, the clone carrying this T cell receptor beta chain turned up many times. This sample is drawn from a study of tumor and adjacent non-tumor tissue in lung cancer. At the level of the study: The cohort had 12 to 13 adenocarcinoma, a couple of squamous cell and 1 small cell patients.

Germline loops: CDR1 MNHNS, CDR2 SASEGT. V lost 5 bases and J 2 bases, leaving 16 bases between the germline ends. The CDR3 spans 15 residues. RNA was extracted from bulk tissue without any cell sorting. More than 3 cm separated this lung sample from the edge of the tumor. The library came from three nested PCR rounds adapted from ARM-PCR protocols. TCRdb re-derived calls from the multiplex PCR reads in MiXCR, one entry per CDR3 protein. The data show about 90,000 distinct CDR3 sequences, around three quarters seen once. The clonotype originates from a woman in her 50s with non-small cell lung cancer. V usage is TRBV6-1 and J usage is TRBJ2-7; the D is unclear. Material for sequencing was distant non-tumor lung tissue. The CDR3 DNA reads as TGTGCCAGCAGTTCAACTTGGACCGCAGCCTACGAGCAGTACTTC. Translating it yields CASSSTWTAAYEQYF.